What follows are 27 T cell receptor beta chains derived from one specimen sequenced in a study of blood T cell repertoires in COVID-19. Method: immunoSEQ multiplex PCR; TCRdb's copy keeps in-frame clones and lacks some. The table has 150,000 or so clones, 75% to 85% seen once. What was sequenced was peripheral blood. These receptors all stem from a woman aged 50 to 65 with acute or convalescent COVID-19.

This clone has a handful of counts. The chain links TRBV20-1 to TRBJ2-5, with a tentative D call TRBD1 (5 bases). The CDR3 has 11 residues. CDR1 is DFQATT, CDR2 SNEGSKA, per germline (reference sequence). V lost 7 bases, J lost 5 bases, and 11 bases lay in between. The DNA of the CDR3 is TGCAGTGGCCGAAAGGGGGAGACCCAGTACTTC. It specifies CSGRKGETQYF.

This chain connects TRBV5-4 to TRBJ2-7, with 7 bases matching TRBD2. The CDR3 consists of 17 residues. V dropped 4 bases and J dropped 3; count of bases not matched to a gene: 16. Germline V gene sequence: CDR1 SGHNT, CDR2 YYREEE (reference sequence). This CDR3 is CASSPGGRGGSGYEQYF. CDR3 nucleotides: TGTGCCAGCAGCCCCGGAGGGCGTGGCGGGAGCGGCTACGAGCAGTACTTC.

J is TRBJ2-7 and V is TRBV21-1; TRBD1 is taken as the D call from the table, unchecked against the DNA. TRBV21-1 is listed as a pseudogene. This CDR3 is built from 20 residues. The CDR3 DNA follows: TGTGCCAGCAGCACCACGTTATTTAGACAGGGCCTGGGGATGTACTACGAGCAGTACTTC. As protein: CASSTTLFRQGLGMYYEQYF.

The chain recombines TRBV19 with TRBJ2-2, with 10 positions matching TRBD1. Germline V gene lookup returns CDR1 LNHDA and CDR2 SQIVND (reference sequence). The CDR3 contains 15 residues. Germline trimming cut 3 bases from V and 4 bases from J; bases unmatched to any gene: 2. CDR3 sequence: CASSMGTGVTGELFF. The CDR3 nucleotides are TGTGCCAGTAGTATGGGGACAGGGGTCACCGGGGAGCTGTTTTTT. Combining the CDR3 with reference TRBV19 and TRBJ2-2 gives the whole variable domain DGGITQSPKYLFRKEGQNVTLSCEQNLNHDAMYWYRQDPGQGLRLIYYSQIVNDFQKGDIAEGYSVSREKKESFPLTVTSAQKNPTAFYLCASSMGTGVTGELFFGEGSRLTVL.

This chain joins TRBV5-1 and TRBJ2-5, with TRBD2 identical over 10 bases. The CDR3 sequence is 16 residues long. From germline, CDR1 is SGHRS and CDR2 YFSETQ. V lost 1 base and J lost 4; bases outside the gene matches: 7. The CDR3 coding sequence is TGCGCCAGCAGCTTGTGGGCTAGCGGGGGCGGAGAGACCCAGTACTTC. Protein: CASSLWASGGGETQYF.

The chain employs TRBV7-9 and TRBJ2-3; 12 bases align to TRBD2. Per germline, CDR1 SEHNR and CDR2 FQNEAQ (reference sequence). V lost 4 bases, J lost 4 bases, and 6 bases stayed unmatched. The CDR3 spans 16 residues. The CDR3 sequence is CASSSRLAGDPDTQYF. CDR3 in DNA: TGTGCCAGCAGCTCCCGACTAGCGGGGGACCCAGATACGCAGTATTTT. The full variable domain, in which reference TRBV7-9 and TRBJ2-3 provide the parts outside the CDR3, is DTGVSQNPRHKITKRGQNVTFRCDPISEHNRLYWYRQTLGQGPEFLTYFQNEAQLEKSRLLSDRFSAERPKGSFSTLEIQRTEQGDSAMYLCASSSRLAGDPDTQYFGPGTRLTVL.

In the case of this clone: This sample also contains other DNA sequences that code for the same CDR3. The CDR3 region has the DNA TGTGCCAGCAGCCTCATAGCGGGGGGGCCCGCCGGGGAGCTGTTTTTT. It yields the protein CASSLIAGGPAGELFF. The chain joins TRBV7-2 to TRBJ2-2; 11 bases fit TRBD2. The J segment lost 6 bases and the V segment lost 5 bases, leaving 8 bases of the junction unmatched. Germline V CDR1 and CDR2: SGHTA, FQGNSA. The CDR3 runs 16 residues.

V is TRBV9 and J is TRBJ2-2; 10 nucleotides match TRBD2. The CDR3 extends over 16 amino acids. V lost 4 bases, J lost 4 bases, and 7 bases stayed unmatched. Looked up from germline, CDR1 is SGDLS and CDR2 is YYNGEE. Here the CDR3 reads CASSTPSGRTTGELFF. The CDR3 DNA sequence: TGTGCCAGCAGCACCCCTAGCGGGAGAACCACCGGGGAGCTGTTTTTT.

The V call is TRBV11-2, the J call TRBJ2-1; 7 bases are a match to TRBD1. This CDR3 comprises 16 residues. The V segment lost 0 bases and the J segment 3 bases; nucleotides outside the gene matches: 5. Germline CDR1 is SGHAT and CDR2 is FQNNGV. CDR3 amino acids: CASSLDLGTVYNEQFF. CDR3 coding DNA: TGTGCCAGCAGCTTAGATTTGGGGACAGTCTACAATGAGCAGTTCTTC.

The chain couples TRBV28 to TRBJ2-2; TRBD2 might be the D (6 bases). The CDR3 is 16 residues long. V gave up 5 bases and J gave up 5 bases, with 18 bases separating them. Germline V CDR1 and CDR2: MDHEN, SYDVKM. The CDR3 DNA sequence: TGTGCCAGCAGTCTAACAAGGAGGGGCCTAACCGGGGAGCTGTTTTTT. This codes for CASSLTRRGLTGELFF.

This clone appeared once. The CDR3: CASSDSQDSYGYTF. DNA for the CDR3: TGTGCCAGCAGTGACTCGCAGGATAGCTATGGCTACACCTTC. This chain uses TRBV6-4 with TRBJ1-2, with D hard to call. CDR3 length: 14 residues. The germline gives CDR1 MRHNA, CDR2 SNTAGT. The V end was cut by 0 bases, the J end by 4 bases, with 9 bases between.

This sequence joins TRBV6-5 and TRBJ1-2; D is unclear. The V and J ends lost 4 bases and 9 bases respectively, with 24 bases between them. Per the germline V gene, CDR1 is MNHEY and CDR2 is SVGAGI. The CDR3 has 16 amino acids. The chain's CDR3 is CASSFGIGGSPSSYTF. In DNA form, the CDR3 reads TGTGCCAGCAGTTTCGGAATCGGAGGCTCACCGTCGAGCTACACCTTC.

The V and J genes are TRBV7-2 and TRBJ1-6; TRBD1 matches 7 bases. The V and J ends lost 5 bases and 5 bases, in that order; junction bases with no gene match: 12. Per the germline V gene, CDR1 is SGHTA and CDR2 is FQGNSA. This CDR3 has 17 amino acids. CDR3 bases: TGTGCCAGCAGCACCCAGGTAGACAGGGTGAATAATTCACCCCTCCACTTT. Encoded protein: CASSTQVDRVNNSPLHF. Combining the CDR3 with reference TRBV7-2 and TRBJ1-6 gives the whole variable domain GAGVSQSPSNKVTEKGKDVELRCDPISGHTALYWYRQSLGQGLEFLIYFQGNSAPDKSGLPSDRFSAERTGGSVSTLTIQRTQQEDSAVYLCASSTQVDRVNNSPLHFGNGTRLTVT.

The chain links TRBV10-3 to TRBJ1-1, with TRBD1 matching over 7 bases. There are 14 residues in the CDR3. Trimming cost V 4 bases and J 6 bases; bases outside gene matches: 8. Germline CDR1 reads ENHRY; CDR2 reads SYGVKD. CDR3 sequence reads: CAISGTGTEPEAFF. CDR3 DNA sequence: TGTGCCATCAGTGGGACCGGGACAGAGCCTGAAGCTTTCTTT.

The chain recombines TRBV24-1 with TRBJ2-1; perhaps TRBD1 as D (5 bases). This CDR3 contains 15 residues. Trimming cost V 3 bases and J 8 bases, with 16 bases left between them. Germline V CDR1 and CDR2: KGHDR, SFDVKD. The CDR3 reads CATSDQVRVTDEQFF. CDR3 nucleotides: TGTGCCACCAGTGATCAAGTCAGGGTAACTGATGAGCAGTTCTTC.

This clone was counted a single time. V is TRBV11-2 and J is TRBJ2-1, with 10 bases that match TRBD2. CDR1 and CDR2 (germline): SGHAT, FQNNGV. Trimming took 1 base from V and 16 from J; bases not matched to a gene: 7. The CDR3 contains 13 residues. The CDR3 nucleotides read TGTGCCAGCAGCTTAGGTCTAGCGGGAGCTCAATTCTTC. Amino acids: CASSLGLAGAQFF. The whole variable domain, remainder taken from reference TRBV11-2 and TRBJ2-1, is EAGVAQSPRYKIIEKRQSVAFWCNPISGHATLYWYQQILGQGPKLLIQFQNNGVVDDSQLPKDRFSAERLKGVDSTLKIQPAKLEDSAVYLCASSLGLAGAQFFGPGTRLTVL.

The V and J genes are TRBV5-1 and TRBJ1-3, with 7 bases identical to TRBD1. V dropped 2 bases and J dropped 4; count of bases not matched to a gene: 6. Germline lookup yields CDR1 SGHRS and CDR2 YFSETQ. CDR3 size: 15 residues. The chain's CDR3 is CASSLQGQNGNTIYF. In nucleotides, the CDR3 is TGCGCCAGCAGCTTACAGGGGCAGAACGGAAACACCATATATTTT. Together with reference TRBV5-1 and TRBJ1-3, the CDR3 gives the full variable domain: KAGVTQTPRYLIKTRGQQVTLSCSPISGHRSVSWYQQTPGQGLQFLFEYFSETQRNKGNFPGRFSGRQFSNSRSEMNVSTLELGDSALYLCASSLQGQNGNTIYFGEGSWLTVV.

CDR3 DNA sequence: TGTGCCAGCAGCCCTCGACAGGGGGCCACTGAAGCTTTCTTT. It specifies CASSPRQGATEAFF. V usage is TRBV14 and J usage is TRBJ1-1, with 10 bases identical to TRBD1. The CDR3 is made up of 14 amino acids. Germline CDR1 is SGHDN and CDR2 is FVKESK. Unmatched junction bases numbered 3, after V lost 4 bases and J lost 4 bases. Supplemented by reference TRBV14 and TRBJ1-1, the full variable domain reads EAGVTQFPSHSVIEKGQTVTLRCDPISGHDNLYWYRRVMGKEIKFLLHFVKESKQDESGMPNNRFLAERTGGTYSTLKVQPAELEDSGVYFCASSPRQGATEAFFGQGTRLTVV.

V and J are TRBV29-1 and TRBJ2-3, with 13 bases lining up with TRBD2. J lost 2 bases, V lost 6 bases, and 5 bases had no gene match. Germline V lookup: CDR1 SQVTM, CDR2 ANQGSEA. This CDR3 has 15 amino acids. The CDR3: CSVRGTSGDTDTQYF. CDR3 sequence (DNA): TGCAGCGTCCGGGGGACTAGCGGGGACACAGATACGCAGTATTTT.

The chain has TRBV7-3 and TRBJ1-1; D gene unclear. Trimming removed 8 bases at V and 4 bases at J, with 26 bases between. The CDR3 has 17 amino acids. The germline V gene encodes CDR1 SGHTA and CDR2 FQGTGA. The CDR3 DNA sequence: TGTGCCAGCTCGATGGGTGAACGAAACGTCGGCGGCACTGAAGCTTTCTTT. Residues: CASSMGERNVGGTEAFF. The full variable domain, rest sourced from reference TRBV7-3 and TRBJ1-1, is GAGVSQTPSNKVTEKGKYVELRCDPISGHTALYWYRQSLGQGPEFLIYFQGTGAADDSGLPNDRFFAVRPEGSVSTLKIQRTERGDSAVYLCASSMGERNVGGTEAFFGQGTRLTVV.

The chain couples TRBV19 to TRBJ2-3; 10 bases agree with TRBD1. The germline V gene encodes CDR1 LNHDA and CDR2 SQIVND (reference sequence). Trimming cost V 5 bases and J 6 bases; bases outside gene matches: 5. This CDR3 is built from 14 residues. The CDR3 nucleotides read TGTGCCAGTAGTCGGGACAGGGGTGGGGATACGCAGTATTTT. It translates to CASSRDRGGDTQYF. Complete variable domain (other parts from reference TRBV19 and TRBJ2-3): DGGITQSPKYLFRKEGQNVTLSCEQNLNHDAMYWYRQDPGQGLRLIYYSQIVNDFQKGDIAEGYSVSREKKESFPLTVTSAQKNPTAFYLCASSRDRGGDTQYFGPGTRLTVL.

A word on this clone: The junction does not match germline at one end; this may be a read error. This chain's CDR3 is CACRGRITTDTQYF. In nucleotides, the CDR3 is TGTGCCTGCAGGGGGCGTATCACCACAGATACGCAGTATTTT. The rearrangement links TRBV27 to TRBJ2-3, with 8 bases lining up with TRBD1. Per the germline V gene, CDR1 is MNHEY and CDR2 is SMNVEV (reference sequence). This CDR3 region has 14 residues.

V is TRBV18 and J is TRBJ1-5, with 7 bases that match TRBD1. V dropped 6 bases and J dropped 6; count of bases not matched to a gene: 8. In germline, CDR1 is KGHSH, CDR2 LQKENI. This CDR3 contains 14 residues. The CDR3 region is CASSRDQGVQPQHF. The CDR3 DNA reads TGTGCCAGCTCGCGGGACCAGGGGGTTCAGCCCCAGCATTTT.

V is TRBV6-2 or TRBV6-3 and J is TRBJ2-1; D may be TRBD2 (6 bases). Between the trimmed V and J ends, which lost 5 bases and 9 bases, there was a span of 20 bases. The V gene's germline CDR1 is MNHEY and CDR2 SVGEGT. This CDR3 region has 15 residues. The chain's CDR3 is CASSPWIGGDLEQFF. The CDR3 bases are TGTGCCAGCAGTCCCTGGATAGGCGGGGACCTTGAGCAGTTCTTC.

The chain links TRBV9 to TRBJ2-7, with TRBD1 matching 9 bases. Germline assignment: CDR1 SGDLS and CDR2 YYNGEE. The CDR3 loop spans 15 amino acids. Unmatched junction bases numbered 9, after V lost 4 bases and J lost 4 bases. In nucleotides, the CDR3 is TGTGCCAGCAGCCCCACCGGGACAGGGAGGTACGAGCAGTACTTC. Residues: CASSPTGTGRYEQYF.

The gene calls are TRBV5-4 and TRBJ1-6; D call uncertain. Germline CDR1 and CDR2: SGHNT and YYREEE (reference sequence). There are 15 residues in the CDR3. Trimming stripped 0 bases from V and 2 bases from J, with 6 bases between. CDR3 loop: CASSLGVTYNSPLHF. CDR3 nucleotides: TGTGCCAGCAGCTTGGGAGTGACCTATAATTCACCCCTCCACTTT. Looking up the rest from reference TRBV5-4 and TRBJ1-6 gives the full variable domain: ETGVTQSPTHLIKTRGQQVTLRCSSQSGHNTVSWYQQALGQGPQFIFQYYREEENGRGNFPPRFSGLQFPNYSSELNVNALELDDSALYLCASSLGVTYNSPLHFGNGTRLTVT.

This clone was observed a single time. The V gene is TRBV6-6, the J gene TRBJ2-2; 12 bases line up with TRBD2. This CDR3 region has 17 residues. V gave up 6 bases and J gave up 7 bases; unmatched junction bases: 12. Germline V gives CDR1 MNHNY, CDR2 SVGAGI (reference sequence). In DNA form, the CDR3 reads TGTGCCAGCAGACGACTACGGACTAGCGGGGTTGGCGGGGAGCTGTTTTTT. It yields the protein CASRRLRTSGVGGELFF.